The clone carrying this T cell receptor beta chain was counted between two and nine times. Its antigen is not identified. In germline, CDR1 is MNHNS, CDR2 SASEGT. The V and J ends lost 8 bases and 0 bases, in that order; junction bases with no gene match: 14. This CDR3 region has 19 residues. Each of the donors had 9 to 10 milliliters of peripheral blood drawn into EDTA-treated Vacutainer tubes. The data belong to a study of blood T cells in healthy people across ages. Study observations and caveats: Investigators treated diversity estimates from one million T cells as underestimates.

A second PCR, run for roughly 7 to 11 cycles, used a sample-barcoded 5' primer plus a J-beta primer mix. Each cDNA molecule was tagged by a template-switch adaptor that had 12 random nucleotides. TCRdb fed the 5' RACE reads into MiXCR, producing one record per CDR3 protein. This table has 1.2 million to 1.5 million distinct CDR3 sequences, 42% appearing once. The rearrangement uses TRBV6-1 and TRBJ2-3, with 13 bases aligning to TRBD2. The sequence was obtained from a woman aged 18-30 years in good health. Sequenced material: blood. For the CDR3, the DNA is TGTGCCAGCCGTCAACTAGCGGGAGGGTTGAGGTCTAGCACAGATACGCAGTATTTT. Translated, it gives CASRQLAGGLRSSTDTQYF.